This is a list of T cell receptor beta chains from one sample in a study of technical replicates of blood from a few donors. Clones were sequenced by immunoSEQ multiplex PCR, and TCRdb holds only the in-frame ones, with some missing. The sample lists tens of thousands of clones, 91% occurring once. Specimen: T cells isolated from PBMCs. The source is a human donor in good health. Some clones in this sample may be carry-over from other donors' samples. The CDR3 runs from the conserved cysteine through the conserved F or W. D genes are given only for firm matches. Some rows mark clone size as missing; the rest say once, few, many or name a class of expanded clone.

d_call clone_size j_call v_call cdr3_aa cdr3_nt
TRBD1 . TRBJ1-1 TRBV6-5 CASSYSDRGNTEAFF TGTGCCAGCAGTTACTCTGACAGGGGGAACACTGAAGCTTTCTTT
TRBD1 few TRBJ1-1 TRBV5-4 CASRLQGGPAEAFF TGTGCCAGCAGATTACAGGGGGGCCCCGCTGAAGCTTTCTTT
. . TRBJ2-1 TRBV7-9 CASSYEDVITRVF TGTGCCAGCAGCTACGAGGACGTGATTACGAGGGTCTTC
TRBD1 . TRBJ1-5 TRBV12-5 CASGQGQTERNQPQHF TGTGCTAGTGGGCAGGGACAGACCGAAAGGAATCAGCCCCAGCATTTT
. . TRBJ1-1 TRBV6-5 CASSYGEMNTEAFF TGTGCCAGCAGTTATGGGGAGATGAACACTGAAGCTTTCTTT
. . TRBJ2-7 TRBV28 CASSFGPSPVYEQYF TGTGCCAGCAGTTTTGGTCCGAGCCCCGTCTACGAGCAGTACTTC
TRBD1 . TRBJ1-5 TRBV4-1 CASSPGQGFQPQHF TGCGCCAGCAGCCCAGGACAGGGGTTTCAGCCCCAGCATTTT
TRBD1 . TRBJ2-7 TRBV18 CASSPELGTGTFYEQYF TGTGCCAGCTCACCAGAGCTCGGGACAGGAACGTTCTACGAGCAGTACTTC
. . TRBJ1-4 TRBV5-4 CASSSTVLQTTNEKLFF TGTGCCAGCAGCTCTACCGTTTTACAGACAACTAATGAAAAACTGTTTTTT
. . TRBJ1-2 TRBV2 CASRPTASYGYTF TGTGCCAGCAGGCCCACAGCCTCCTATGGCTACACCTTC
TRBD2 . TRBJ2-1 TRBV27 CASSVSGSFYNEQFF TGTGCCAGCAGCGTCAGCGGGAGCTTCTACAATGAGCAGTTCTTC
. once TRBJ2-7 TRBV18 CASSLGVSSHEQYF TGTGCCAGCTCACTGGGAGTCTCCAGTCACGAGCAGTACTTC
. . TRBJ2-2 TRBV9 CASSVWAVNTGELFF TGTGCCAGCAGCGTATGGGCCGTAAACACCGGGGAGCTGTTTTTT
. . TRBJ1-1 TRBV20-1 CSASRTPEAFF TGCAGTGCTAGCAGGACACCTGAAGCTTTCTTT
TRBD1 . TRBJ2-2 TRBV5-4 CASSLVTGGRTGELFF TGTGCCAGCAGCTTGGTGACAGGGGGCAGGACCGGGGAGCTGTTTTTT
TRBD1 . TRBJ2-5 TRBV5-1 CASSSSGQGQTQYF TGCGCCAGCAGCAGTTCAGGACAGGGACAGACCCAGTACTTC
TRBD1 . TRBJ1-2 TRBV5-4 CASSFDGQGTYGYTF TGTGCCAGCAGCTTCGACGGACAGGGGACCTATGGCTACACCTTC
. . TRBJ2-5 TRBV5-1 CASARGYQETQYF TGCGCCAGCGCTAGGGGATACCAAGAGACCCAGTACTTC
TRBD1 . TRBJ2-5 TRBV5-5 CASSLEQGVGTQYF TGTGCCAGCAGCTTGGAACAGGGGGTAGGGACCCAGTACTTC
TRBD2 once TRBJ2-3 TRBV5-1 CASSPGLAESTDTQYF TGCGCCAGCAGCCCGGGTCTAGCGGAGAGCACAGATACGCAGTATTTT
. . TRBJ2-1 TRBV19 CASGESSYNEQFF TGTGCCAGTGGGGAGAGCTCCTACAATGAGCAGTTCTTC
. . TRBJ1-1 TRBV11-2 CASSFRGAMGTEAFF TGTGCCAGCAGCTTCAGGGGCGCGATGGGCACTGAAGCTTTCTTT
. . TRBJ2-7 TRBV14 CASSFTGYEQYF TGTGCCAGCAGTTTTACAGGGTACGAGCAGTACTTC
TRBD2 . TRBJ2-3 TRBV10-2 CASSEPVAGGSTDTQYF TGCGCCAGCAGTGAGCCGGTAGCGGGAGGCAGCACAGATACGCAGTATTTT
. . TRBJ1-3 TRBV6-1 CASSEAGRGQGNTIYF TGTGCCAGCAGTGAAGCAGGTCGAGGGCAGGGGAACACCATATATTTT
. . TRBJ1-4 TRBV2 CASRVTAATNEKLFF TGTGCCAGCAGGGTGACAGCTGCAACTAATGAAAAACTGTTTTTT
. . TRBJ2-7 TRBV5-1 CASGTGDYEQYF TGCGCCAGCGGAACCGGAGACTACGAGCAGTACTTC
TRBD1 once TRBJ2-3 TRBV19 CASRGIRSGTATFTDTQYF TGTGCCAGTAGAGGCATCAGATCCGGGACAGCTACGTTCACAGATACGCAGTATTTT
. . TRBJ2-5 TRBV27 CASSLSGWAGRRETQYF TGTGCCAGCAGTTTATCGGGGTGGGCGGGGAGGCGGGAGACCCAGTACTTC
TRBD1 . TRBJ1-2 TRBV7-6 CASSSWRGTGGRYGYTF TGTGCCAGCAGCTCCTGGCGAGGTACAGGGGGTAGGTATGGCTACACCTTC
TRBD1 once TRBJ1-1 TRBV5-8 CASSLEARGRGTEAFF TGTGCCAGCAGCTTGGAGGCCAGGGGGCGCGGCACTGAAGCTTTCTTT
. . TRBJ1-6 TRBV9 CASSHPSGNSYNSPLHF TGTGCCAGCAGCCATCCTTCGGGGAATTCCTATAATTCACCCCTCCACTTT
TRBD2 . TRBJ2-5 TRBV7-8 CASSHQFGRETQYF TGTGCCAGCAGCCACCAATTCGGGAGGGAGACCCAGTACTTC
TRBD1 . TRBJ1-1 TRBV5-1 CASSLDGTGGGNTEAFF TGCGCCAGCAGCTTGGATGGGACAGGGGGGGGAAACACTGAAGCTTTCTTT
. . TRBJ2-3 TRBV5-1 CASSLDPSYSTDTQYF TGCGCCAGCAGCTTGGACCCTAGTTATAGCACAGATACGCAGTATTTT
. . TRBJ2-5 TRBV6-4 CASPPETKETQYF TGTGCCAGCCCCCCGGAGACTAAGGAGACCCAGTACTTC
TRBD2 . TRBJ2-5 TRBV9 CASSGRDYWETQYF TGTGCCAGCAGCGGACGGGACTATTGGGAGACCCAGTACTTC
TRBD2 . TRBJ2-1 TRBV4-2 CASSQAGRGGYNEQFF TGTGCCAGCAGCCAAGCGGGGCGGGGGGGTTACAATGAGCAGTTCTTC
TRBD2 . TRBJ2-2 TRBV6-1 CASSVAGGNTGELFF TGTGCCAGCAGTGTGGCGGGAGGGAACACCGGGGAGCTGTTTTTT
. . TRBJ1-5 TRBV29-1 CSVGVGDGGNQPQHF TGCAGCGTTGGAGTAGGGGATGGGGGCAATCAGCCCCAGCATTTT
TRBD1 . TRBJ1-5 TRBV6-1 CTSRDDRGSQPQHF TGTACCAGCAGGGACGACAGGGGTAGTCAGCCCCAGCATTTT
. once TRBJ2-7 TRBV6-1 CASSEGGAYEQYF TGTGCCAGCAGTGAAGGGGGGGCCTACGAGCAGTACTTC
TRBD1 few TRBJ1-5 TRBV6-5 CASSLRGPQPQHF TGTGCCAGCAGTTTAAGGGGGCCTCAGCCCCAGCATTTT
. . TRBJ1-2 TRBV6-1 CASSERQGSFRDIHGYTF TGTGCCAGCAGTGAAAGGCAGGGGTCCTTCAGAGATATTCATGGCTACACCTTC
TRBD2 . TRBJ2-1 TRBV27 CASWGLALDEQFF TGTGCCAGCTGGGGACTAGCGTTGGATGAGCAGTTCTTC
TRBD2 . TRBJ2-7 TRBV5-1 CASSLSGSPYEQYF TGCGCCAGCAGCCTCAGCGGGAGCCCCTACGAGCAGTACTTC
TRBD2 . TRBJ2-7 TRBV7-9 CASSKKGLAGAAYEQYF TGTGCCAGCAGCAAGAAAGGACTAGCGGGAGCTGCCTACGAGCAGTACTTC
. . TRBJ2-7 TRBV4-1 CASSHGGPAEQYF TGCGCCAGCAGTCACGGCGGGCCTGCCGAGCAGTACTTC
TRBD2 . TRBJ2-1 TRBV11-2 CASRRPGTSGEQFF TGTGCCAGCAGACGCCCCGGGACTAGCGGTGAGCAGTTCTTC
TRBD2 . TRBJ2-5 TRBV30 CAWTSGRLRETQYF TGTGCCTGGACTAGCGGGAGGTTAAGAGAGACCCAGTACTTC
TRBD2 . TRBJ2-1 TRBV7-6 CASSPRTSGGAFQNEQFF TGTGCCAGCAGCCCAAGGACTAGCGGGGGGGCCTTCCAAAATGAGCAGTTCTTC
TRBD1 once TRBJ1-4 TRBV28 CASSRVGQGAWGSNEKLFF TGTGCCAGCAGTAGGGTGGGACAGGGGGCATGGGGGTCTAATGAAAAACTGTTTTTT